These 10 T cell receptor beta chains were all obtained from the same sample, sequenced in a study of blood T cell repertoires in COVID-19. Produced via immunoSEQ multiplex PCR; TCRdb's table is partial and in-frame only. This sample yields approximately 210,000 clones, of which 65% to 80% are seen a single time; roughly 17% belongs to the top ten. Sequenced input: PBMCs or T cells enriched from blood (not recorded which). The receptor set was obtained from a woman aged 50 to 60 with acute COVID-19.

This clone was seen a handful of times. V gene TRBV30 combines with J gene TRBJ2-7; D not resolved. The germline V gene has CDR1 GTSNPN and CDR2 SVGIG (reference sequence). The CDR3 has 11 amino acids. V was clipped by 0 bases and J by 7 bases, with 7 bases between them. CDR3 sequence reads: CAWSVFREQYV. DNA for the CDR3: TGTGCCTGGAGTGTATTTCGTGAGCAGTACGTC.

V and J are TRBV29-1 and TRBJ2-3, with 10 bases that match TRBD2. The CDR3 has 14 amino acids. V was pared by 5 bases and J by 5 bases, with 7 bases of the junction left unmatched. Germline V lookup: CDR1 SQVTM, CDR2 ANQGSEA. CDR3 in DNA: TGCAGCGTTAATCTAGCGGGGGCGGTAGATACGCAGTATTTT. It translates to CSVNLAGAVDTQYF.

This clone was observed a handful of times. This rearrangement joins TRBV6-1 to TRBJ2-7; 10 bases fit TRBD1. Germline V gene data show CDR1 as MNHNS and CDR2 as SASEGT. V was pared by 2 bases and J by 6 bases, with 4 bases of the junction left unmatched. CDR3 length: 14 amino acids. The CDR3 reads CASSEPGTGVEQYV. The CDR3 DNA reads TGTGCCAGCAGTGAACCCGGGACAGGGGTCGAGCAGTACGTC.

This chain uses TRBV5-6 with TRBJ1-2; 7 bases fit TRBD1. The length of the CDR3 is 18 residues. The germline CDR1 and CDR2 sequences are SGHDT and YYEEEE. V was clipped by 1 base and J by 1 base; unmatched bases: 13. The DNA of the CDR3 is TGTGCCAGCAGCTTGCCGGCCAGGACAGGCACTATTAACTATGGCTACACCTTC. As protein: CASSLPARTGTINYGYTF.

DNA for the CDR3: TGTGCCAGCAACTTAGGACAGGGCAATGAGCAGTTCTTC. Translated: CASNLGQGNEQFF. The chain joins TRBV6-5 to TRBJ2-1; the match to TRBD1 covers 8 bases. This CDR3 comprises 13 residues. CDR1 and CDR2 (germline): MNHEY, SVGAGI. The V segment lost 7 bases and the J segment 6 bases; nucleotides outside the gene matches: 5.

This chain connects TRBV5-4 to TRBJ1-6; possibly TRBD1 for D (5 bases). This CDR3 region has 14 residues. Deletions cut 0 bases from V and 7 bases from J, with 8 bases between. Germline CDR1 and CDR2: SGHNT and YYREEE (reference sequence). CDR3 coding DNA: TGTGCCAGCAGCTTGGGACAGTCCAATTCACCCCTCCACTTT. Encoded protein: CASSLGQSNSPLHF.

This sequence joins TRBV6-6 and TRBJ2-3; TRBD2 matches at 7 bases. The CDR3 sequence is 15 residues long. V was pared by 6 bases and J by 1 base, with 7 bases of the junction left unmatched. The germline CDR1 and CDR2 sequences are MNHNY and SVGAGI (reference sequence). This CDR3 is CASSNSGTGTDTQYF. CDR3 DNA sequence: TGTGCCAGCAGCAACAGCGGGACTGGCACAGATACGCAGTATTTT.

The chain recombines TRBV18 with TRBJ2-5; D perhaps matches TRBD1 (5 bases). Germline loops: CDR1 KGHSH, CDR2 LQKENI. The CDR3 length is 15 residues. Trimming left V 2 bases short and J 2 bases short, with 12 bases between. CDR3 sequence: CASSPRGNLQETQYF. For the CDR3, the DNA is TGTGCCAGCTCACCAAGGGGAAACCTACAAGAGACCCAGTACTTC.

The rearrangement uses TRBV4-2 and TRBJ1-6; D remains unclear. Deletions cut 0 bases from V and 3 bases from J, with 12 bases between. Germline-derived CDR1 and CDR2 are LGHNA and YNFKEQ. The CDR3 runs 17 residues. The DNA for the CDR3 is TGTGCCAGCAGCCAAGATACCGAGTCCCTCTATAATTCACCCCTCCACTTT. Its translation is CASSQDTESLYNSPLHF.

V usage is TRBV6-1 and J usage is TRBJ2-3; D perhaps matches TRBD2 (6 bases). The CDR3 covers 17 residues. Between the trimmed V and J ends, which lost 3 bases and 1 base, there was a span of 17 bases. Germline V gives CDR1 MNHNS, CDR2 SASEGT. The CDR3 protein is CASSELGLGGGTDTQYF. As DNA, the CDR3 is TGTGCCAGCAGTGAGCTGGGACTCGGCGGGGGCACAGATACGCAGTATTTT.